This paragraph covers one T cell receptor (beta chain) sequence. What this receptor recognizes is not known. The input lacks base qualities; no much larger clone sits a single base away. CDR1 and CDR2 are read off the germline V gene as SGHAT and FQNNGV. The CDR3, from cysteine to phenylalanine, totals 15 residues. The CDR3 DNA has 45 bases and is translated from base 1. At the junction V is shortened by 1 base and J by 4 bases, with 14 bases in between. The data derive from a study of neurological immune-mediated disorders (dated by TCRdb to between 2019 and 2020). With regard to the full study: Among the approximately 34 multiple sclerosis patients, relapsing-remitting MS accounted for approximately 31 and secondary progressive MS accounted for 3. Peripheral blood TCR-beta repertoires from patients with HTLV-I-associated myelopathy (HAM/TSP), patients with multiple sclerosis, and healthy controls were compared in the study using UMI-based sequencing. Alongside PBMC samples, the set of more than 80 TCR-beta libraries contained longitudinal samples, technical triplicates, and paired CD4+ and CD8+ T-cell subsets that had been sorted. Longitudinal HAM/TSP donors and healthy donors each had 3 time-points at intervals of roughly 3-40 months. The cohort comprised roughly 65 subjects: approximately 15 HAM/TSP patients, around 34 multiple sclerosis patients and 20 or so healthy controls. Study-wide findings and limitations: In phylogenetic analysis, the repertoires of 18 of 34 MS patients grouped into a cluster of related CDR3 sequences, which suggests a possible signature at the repertoire level. The highest TCR clonal expansion was observed in HAM/TSP patients, whereas the lowest was observed in MS patients, even when compared with healthy controls. Expanded clones from different subjects shared no identical CDR3 amino acid sequences, which suggests that TCR-beta repertoires were private in all groups. No clinical or MRI features were associated with the MS cluster, and the authors said that larger cohorts are needed.

Read against the paper, the sample's time point label means: longitudinal time-point 3. For unsorted PBMC libraries, 2 million PBMCs were used after storage in RNAlater at -80 degrees C until RNA extraction. The multiple sclerosis patients were enrolled in a US clinical protocol that used magnetic resonance imaging to evaluate disease progression. Peripheral blood was subjected to Ficoll-Hypaque density gradient centrifugation to isolate PBMCs, which were then cryopreserved in liquid nitrogen. cDNA was synthesized by template-switch 5'RACE using a primer with a 10-nucleotide random unique molecular identifier that tagged each TCR transcript. Every sequencing run covered 15-18 subjects and yielded more than 180 million TCR-beta sequences. The RNeasy kit was used for extraction of total RNA. The KAPA Real-time Library Amplification kit was used to amplify TCR-beta VDJ regions with primers targeting the TCR constant region and the 5'RACE anchor. A first PCR added sample indexes and Illumina adaptors, and a second PCR then raised library yield. After Ampure bead purification, the TCR product of roughly 650 bp was size-selected on a 2% E-gel SizeSelection system. Before pooling, library quality was assessed on a Bioanalyzer, concentration was determined with Qubit, and library quantification was performed with the Kapa Library Quantification kit. Libraries were sequenced paired-end 2 x 150 bp on an Illumina HiSeq 2500. To increase sequence diversity, roughly 24-32% phiX was spiked into each library pool. The authors' pipeline ran thus. Quality-filtered reads were processed with the UMI-based MiGEC pipeline, and over 90% of raw TCR sequences were removed by the MiGEC pipeline during error correction. IMGT germline references were used for alignment of VDJ genes, and clonotypes were defined by a unique CDR3 amino acid sequence together with V-J genes. Clonal expansion, Shannon diversity and CDR3 relatedness were evaluated with VDJtools (CalcPairwiseDistances, ClusterSamples), while phylogenetic trees were built in CLCbio workbench. Clones with at least 8 unique UMIs were defined as expanded, with this threshold being based on coefficient-of-variation modelling across technical triplicates. TCRdb passed the public sequencing reads through fastp at Q25 and MiXCR, retaining productive beta sequences. Entries are consolidated by CDR3 protein sequence, retaining the most common genes and DNA. The V and J calls reflect TCRdb's pipeline rather than the authors' work. The sample includes 84,000 or so distinct CDR3 sequences, with around 4.5% observed a single time. The ten biggest clones cover 5.7% of the sample.

The origin of this receptor is a woman between 55 and 75 years old with multiple sclerosis. The chain employs TRBV11-2 and TRBJ2-7, with the D gene not clear enough to name. The sequencing sample was made of PBMCs. The DNA sequence follows: TGTGCCAGCAGCTTAGGGCAGATAGAGTCGTACGAGCAGTACTTC. This codes for CASSLGQIESYEQYF. With the rest looked up from the reference TRBV11-2 and TRBJ2-7 genes rather than sequenced, the full variable domain is EAGVAQSPRYKIIEKRQSVAFWCNPISGHATLYWYQQILGQGPKLLIQFQNNGVVDDSQLPKDRFSAERLKGVDSTLKIQPAKLEDSAVYLCASSLGQIESYEQYFGPGTRLTVT.